Listed here are 14 T cell receptor beta chains from one sample, sequenced in a study of blood T cell repertoires in COVID-19. Profiling relied on immunoSEQ multiplex PCR, and the TCRdb table lists in-frame clones only, not all of them. The sample shows around 190,000 clones, 65% to 90% of them seen only once. The specimen sequenced was peripheral blood. Receptors originate from a man aged 50-59 years with active or convalescent COVID-19.

V is TRBV18 and J is TRBJ1-1; the match to TRBD1 covers 7 bases. V shed 5 bases, J shed 6 bases, and the junction held 9 bases outside the gene matches. Germline V gene sequence: CDR1 KGHSH, CDR2 LQKENI. This CDR3 has 14 amino acids. The CDR3 DNA follows: TGTGCCAGCTCAGCCGAGACAGGGAAGGCTGAAGCTTTCTTT. It encodes CASSAETGKAEAFF. The full variable domain, rest sourced from reference TRBV18 and TRBJ1-1, is NAGVMQNPRHLVRRRGQEARLRCSPMKGHSHVYWYRQLPEEGLKFMVYLQKENIIDESGMPKERFSAEFPKEGPSILRIQQVVRGDSAAYFCASSAETGKAEAFFGQGTRLTVV.

The V gene is TRBV6-6, the J gene TRBJ1-4; D might be TRBD1 (5 bases). Trimming stripped 2 bases from V and 8 bases from J, with 12 bases between. Germline V gives CDR1 MNHNY, CDR2 SVGAGI (reference sequence). The CDR3 contains 14 residues. Written as DNA, the CDR3 is TGTGCCAGCAGTTACCCTTGGGGGAGGGAAAAACTGTTTTTT. The encoded protein is CASSYPWGREKLFF.

The chain carries TRBV2 and TRBJ1-2; 8 positions match TRBD1. Germline V gene sequence: CDR1 SNHLY, CDR2 FYNNEI. The CDR3 runs to 14 residues. Trimming at V came to 6 bases and at J to 6 bases, leaving 9 bases not matched to a gene. CDR3 nucleotides: TGTGCCAGCAGCTCAAGGACAGGGAGAAATGGCTACACCTTC. Amino acid sequence: CASSSRTGRNGYTF.

The chain joins TRBV21-1 to TRBJ2-1; TRBD1 is the table's D call and was not checked against the DNA. TRBV21-1 counts as a pseudogene. The CDR3 sequence is 19 residues long. The CDR3 DNA is TGTGCCAGCAGCAAGATCTCACGCTGGACAGGGAAAACCTACAATGAGCAGTTCTTC. Translating it yields CASSKISRWTGKTYNEQFF.

J is TRBJ2-5 and V is TRBV5-4; 11 bases match TRBD2. CDR3 length: 16 residues. Germline assignment: CDR1 SGHNT and CDR2 YYREEE (reference sequence). With 3 bases clipped from V and 2 bases from J, the junction kept 6 bases outside the gene matches. CDR3 coding DNA: TGTGCCAGCAGCTATAGCGGGGGGGCTGAGCAAGAGACCCAGTACTTC. Encoded protein: CASSYSGGAEQETQYF.

The CDR3 spells CASRLAGGFSDTQYF. CDR3 sequence (DNA): TGTGCCAGCAGGTTAGCGGGGGGGTTCTCAGATACGCAGTATTTT. The J gene is TRBJ2-3, the V gene TRBV3-1 (or the pseudogene TRBV3-2), with 11 bases that match TRBD2. Germline V gene sequence: CDR1 LGHDT, CDR2 YNNKEL (reference sequence). The length of the CDR3 is 15 residues. The trim removed 6 bases at V and 4 bases at J, leaving 6 bases unmatched.

Here the CDR3 reads CASSLVGPGSPLHF. Here the CDR3 DNA reads TGTGCCAGCAGCTTAGTAGGGCCGGGGTCACCCCTCCACTTT. V usage is TRBV7-9 and J usage is TRBJ1-6; D call uncertain. Germline CDR1 and CDR2: SEHNR and FQNEAQ (reference sequence). This CDR3 has 14 amino acids. Trimming cost V 1 base and J 10 bases, with 11 bases left between them.

The rearrangement links TRBV27 to TRBJ1-1; 7 bases line up with TRBD1. CDR3 length equals 17 residues. The ends lost 4 bases at V and 1 base at J; junction bases unmatched: 12. CDR1 is MNHEY, CDR2 SMNVEV, per germline (reference sequence). The CDR3 here is CASSSSPYRGGNTEAFF. CDR3 DNA sequence: TGTGCCAGCAGTTCTTCCCCCTACAGGGGAGGGAACACTGAAGCTTTCTTT.

The V and J genes are TRBV6-5 and TRBJ1-1, with TRBD1 matching over 8 bases. V shed 4 bases, J shed 1 base, and the junction held 2 bases outside the gene matches. CDR3 size: 14 residues. Looked up from germline, CDR1 is MNHEY and CDR2 is SVGAGI. CDR3 in amino acids: CASSSDRGNTEAFF. CDR3 sequence (DNA): TGTGCCAGCAGTTCCGACAGGGGGAACACTGAAGCTTTCTTT.

The chain recombines TRBV11-2 with TRBJ1-4; D is perhaps TRBD1 (5 bases). CDR1 and CDR2 (germline): SGHAT, FQNNGV. V was trimmed by 7 bases and J by 0 bases, leaving 9 bases between them. The CDR3 loop spans 14 amino acids. CDR3 in amino acids: CASTDRTTNEKLFF. CDR3 DNA sequence: TGTGCCAGCACCGACAGAACAACTAATGAAAAACTGTTTTTT.

CDR3 protein: CASSFALAGEHEQYF. CDR3 in DNA: TGTGCCAGCAGCTTCGCACTAGCGGGAGAACACGAGCAGTACTTC. The V gene is TRBV11-2, the J gene TRBJ2-7; 11 bases align to TRBD2. Germline CDR1 reads SGHAT; CDR2 reads FQNNGV. The CDR3 totals 15 residues. The trim removed 3 bases at V and 5 bases at J, leaving 6 bases unmatched. Filled out from reference TRBV11-2 and TRBJ2-7, the complete variable domain reads EAGVAQSPRYKIIEKRQSVAFWCNPISGHATLYWYQQILGQGPKLLIQFQNNGVVDDSQLPKDRFSAERLKGVDSTLKIQPAKLEDSAVYLCASSFALAGEHEQYFGPGTRLTVT.

V gene TRBV19 combines with J gene TRBJ1-3, with D unclear. Trimming pared 5 bases from V and 4 bases from J, leaving 9 bases between. This CDR3 spans 13 amino acids. The germline V gene has CDR1 LNHDA and CDR2 SQIVND (reference sequence). CDR3 sequence: CASSRPGGNTIYF. CDR3 DNA: TGTGCCAGTAGTCGTCCAGGCGGAAACACCATATATTTT.

This chain connects TRBV3-1 (or the pseudogene TRBV3-2) to TRBJ1-3, with a weak D call TRBD1 (6 bases). V was trimmed by 5 bases and J by 2 bases, leaving 10 bases between them. Germline CDR1 is LGHDT and CDR2 is YNNKEL (reference sequence). This CDR3 is built from 14 residues. This CDR3 is CASSYTGPGNTIYF. The CDR3 nucleotides are TGTGCCAGCAGCTATACAGGGCCTGGAAACACCATATATTTT.

The chain combines TRBV30 with TRBJ1-3, with TRBD1 as a possible D gene (5 bases). The germline CDR1 and CDR2 sequences are GTSNPN and SVGIG (reference sequence). The CDR3 is 12 amino acids. The germline V and J ends were trimmed by 3 bases and 3 bases, with 6 bases remaining between them. Written as DNA, the CDR3 is TGTGCCTGGAGACAGGTTGGAAACACCATATATTTT. Protein product: CAWRQVGNTIYF.